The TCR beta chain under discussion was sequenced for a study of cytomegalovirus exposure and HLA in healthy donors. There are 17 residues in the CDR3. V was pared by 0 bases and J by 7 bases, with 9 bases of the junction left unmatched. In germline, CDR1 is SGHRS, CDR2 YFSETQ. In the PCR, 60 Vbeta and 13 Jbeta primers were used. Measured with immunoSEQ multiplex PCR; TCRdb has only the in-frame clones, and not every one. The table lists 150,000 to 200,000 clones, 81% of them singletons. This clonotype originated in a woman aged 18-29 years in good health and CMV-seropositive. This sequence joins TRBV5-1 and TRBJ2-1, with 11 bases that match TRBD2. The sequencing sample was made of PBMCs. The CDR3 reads CASSLVVSGTSGNEQFF. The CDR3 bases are TGCGCCAGCAGCTTGGTAGTGTCCGGGACTAGCGGAAATGAGCAGTTCTTC.